Included here is one TCR beta chain sequence, with context. Its antigen remains undetermined. No much larger clone exists at a distance of one base, and base qualities are not known. CD8 naive samples were CD45RO-negative cells positively selected for CCR7, giving a CD45RA+CCR7+ population that excluded TemRA cells. The donors were healthy, HIV-negative adults who had no recently reported acute infections or vaccinations. All donors were Caucasian adults living in Nashville, Tennessee, USA. Blood was obtained by leukapheresis, after which PBMCs were separated by Ficoll-Histopaque density gradient centrifugation and cryopreserved in liquid nitrogen vapor phase. Analytical flow cytometry was used to check the purity and quantity of every magnetically sorted T cell population. Genomic DNA was isolated from each sorted fraction and quantified by UV absorbance on a Nanodrop 2000c. Using the deep immunoSEQ assay, multiplex PCR amplified TCR CDR3 regions from genomic DNA. Genomic DNA extracted from each cell subset was distributed evenly over all wells of several immunoSEQ 96-well plates, and each plate served as one replicate. For sorted subsets, each replicate PCR was loaded with 200 ng genomic DNA, equivalent to about 30,000 T cell genomes. Purified libraries were measured with a Qubit 3.0 fluorometer, size-checked on a Bioanalyzer 2100, and measured again with the KAPA Library Quantification kit. A separate single-read 150-cycle Illumina NextSeq 550 flow cell was used to sequence each immunoSEQ 96-well plate. The original pipeline was this. Because the immunoSEQ output included only junctional sequences and no quality scores, the filtering could not be the same as the filtering used for full-length reads. To assign V/J genes and CDR3, sequences were annotated against IMGT germline references using PyIR, a Python wrapper for IgBLAST v1.9. Any read was removed if the V/J assignment was weak (E-value above 1e-6), the CDR3 was missing, or the read contained stop codons, out-of-frame junctions, or ambiguous translated residues. A V3J clonotype was defined by an identical inferred V gene, J gene, and CDR3 amino acid sequence. Percentage overlap between repertoires was calculated by dividing the number of shared unique clonotypes by the size of the smaller repertoire. Three approaches were used to assess repertoire richness: RTK rarefaction, the Chao1 estimator, and Recon v2.1 estimates of unobserved clonotypes. For all TCRbeta clonotypes obtained by the gDNA method from several donors, generation probabilities were computed with OLGA. This immuneACCESS table, as held by TCRdb, lists in-frame sequences with V and J called but not all clones. Of the missing ones, under half trace to an unresolved V gene in checked studies; the others have no known cause. V, J and clone size reflect that table, while D and trimming were determined from the DNA. For this sample the table gives around 2.1 million clones, of which about 93% were detected only once. The ten largest account for around 1.7% of the sample.

This entry comes from a study of shared clonotypes between healthy human individuals (TCRdb year 2020). Some background on the complete study: The cohort comprised a couple of women and a few men aged 18 to 49 years. Leukapheresis yielded between about 0.9 and 10 billion PBMCs per donor. Per donor, three plates each were used for CD4 naive and CD4 memory, two for CD8 naive, and one for CD8 memory. To increase sequencing depth and limit assay-specific biases, TCR repertoire library preparation and sequencing were carried out by different laboratories using diverse techniques. To estimate repertoire size and how much clonotypes are shared between individuals, the study performed deep sequencing of blood TCR repertoires from 4 to 6 healthy adults.

CDR1 is given as MNHEY and CDR2 as SMNVEV, both from the germline V gene (reference sequence). V was cut back by 3 bases and J by 2 bases, leaving a gap of 10 bases between them. CDR3 length: 14 amino acids, cysteine to phenylalanine. CDR3 DNA is the only sequence kept; it has 42 bases, read in frame from the first base. The research as a whole found: Sampling was restricted to blood, and TCR repertoires in tissues likely differ from the TCR repertoires found in blood. Naive subsets generally had larger estimated clonotype richness than memory subsets. Across four donors, about 5.2% of naive CD4, roughly 3.4% of naive CD8, around 2.1% of memory CD4, and approximately 0.42% of memory CD8 clonotypes were shared. Incomplete sequencing was indicated by rarefaction of sorted-subset datasets, despite the large sequencing depth. The genetic and exposure-history diversity represented was limited by the small number of donors. Pairwise subsampling led to the expectation that sequencing depth would affect the degree of clonotype sharing among donors. Compared with non-shared clonotypes, clonotypes shared by all four sorted-subset donors had higher generation probabilities.

Input material: naive CD8+ T cells from PBMCs. What the cell subset or site label conveys for this sample: CD45RA+CCR7+. The receptor comes from a man aged 18 to 29 in good health. Some clones in this sample may be carry-over from other donors' samples. The chain joins TRBV27 to TRBJ1-1; the D segment could be TRBD1, given 6 matching bases. CDR3 reads: CASSFGGFNTEAFF. Read as DNA, the sequence is TGTGCCAGCAGTTTCGGGGGCTTCAACACTGAAGCTTTCTTT.